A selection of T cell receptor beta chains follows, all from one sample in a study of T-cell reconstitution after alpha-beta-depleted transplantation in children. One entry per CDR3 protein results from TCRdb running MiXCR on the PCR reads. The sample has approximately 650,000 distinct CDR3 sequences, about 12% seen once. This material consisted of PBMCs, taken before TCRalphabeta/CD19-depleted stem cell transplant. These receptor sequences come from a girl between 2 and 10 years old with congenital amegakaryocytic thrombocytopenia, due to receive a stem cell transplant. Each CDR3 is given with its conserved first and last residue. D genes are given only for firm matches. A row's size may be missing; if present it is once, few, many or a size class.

TGTGCCAGCAGCCGTACTAGCGGGGACTACAATGAGCAGTTCTTC CASSRTSGDYNEQFF TRBV11-1 TRBD2 many TRBJ2-1
TGCAGCGCCGGGGGACAACAGAACACTGAAGCTTTCTTT CSAGGQQNTEAFF TRBV29-1 NA NA TRBJ1-1
TGCGCCAGCAGCTTGGTTGATAGATCCGATACGCAGTATTTT CASSLVDRSDTQYF TRBV5-1 NA many TRBJ2-3
TGTGCCAGCAGAACTCCCCGGGGGGGCTCCTACAATGAGCAGTTCTTC CASRTPRGGSYNEQFF TRBV28 TRBD2 many TRBJ2-1
TGTGCCAGCAGCTTGGGACCTCACCCTAAAGAGGACATTCAGTACTTC CASSLGPHPKEDIQYF TRBV7-2 NA many TRBJ2-4
TGTGCCAGCAGTCCTACCGGGACAGGGGTTTTCTATGGCTACACCTTC CASSPTGTGVFYGYTF TRBV12-3/TRBV12-4 TRBD1 few TRBJ1-2
TGCAGTGCTAGAGATCTCGGACCCTACGAGCAGTACTTC CSARDLGPYEQYF TRBV20-1 NA many TRBJ2-7
TGTGCCAGCAGCTTAGAGTCCGATTTCGCAGAGGAAAAACTGTTTTTT CASSLESDFAEEKLFF TRBV7-9 NA NA TRBJ1-4
TGTGCCAGCAGCTCCTACAGAGGGCCAGGGGCCCAGTACTTC CASSSYRGPGAQYF TRBV7-2 NA few TRBJ2-5
TGTGCCAGCAGAAAAGACGTATTGGACACCGGAGGTGGAGATACGCAGTATTTT CASRKDVLDTGGGDTQYF TRBV12-3/TRBV12-4 NA many TRBJ2-3
TGCAGTGCCAATTCACCGGGACTGACAAACGAAAAACTGTTTTTT CSANSPGLTNEKLFF TRBV20-1 NA few TRBJ1-4
TGCAGTGCTACAGGGACCGACTCCTCCTACGAGCAGTACTTC CSATGTDSSYEQYF TRBV20-1 NA few TRBJ2-7
TGCGCCAGCAGCGGGGGAACATTTCAAGAGACCCAGTACTTC CASSGGTFQETQYF TRBV5-1 NA NA TRBJ2-5
TGTGCCAGCTCACCCGACCCGAAGAACACTGAAGCTTTCTTT CASSPDPKNTEAFF TRBV18 NA many TRBJ1-1